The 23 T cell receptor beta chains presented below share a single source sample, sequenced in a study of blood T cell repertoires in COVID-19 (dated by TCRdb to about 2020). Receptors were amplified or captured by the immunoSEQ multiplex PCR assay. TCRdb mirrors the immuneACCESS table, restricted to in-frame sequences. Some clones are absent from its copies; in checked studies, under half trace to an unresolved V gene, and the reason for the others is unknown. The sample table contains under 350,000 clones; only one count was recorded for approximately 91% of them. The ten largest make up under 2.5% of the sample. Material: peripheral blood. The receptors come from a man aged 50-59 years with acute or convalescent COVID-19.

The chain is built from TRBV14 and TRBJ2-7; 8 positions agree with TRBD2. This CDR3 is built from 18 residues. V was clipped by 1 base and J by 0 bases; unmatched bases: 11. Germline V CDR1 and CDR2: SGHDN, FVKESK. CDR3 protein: CASSQVQRGYQSSYEQYF. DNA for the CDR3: TGTGCCAGCAGCCAAGTTCAGCGGGGGTACCAGAGCTCCTACGAGCAGTACTTC.

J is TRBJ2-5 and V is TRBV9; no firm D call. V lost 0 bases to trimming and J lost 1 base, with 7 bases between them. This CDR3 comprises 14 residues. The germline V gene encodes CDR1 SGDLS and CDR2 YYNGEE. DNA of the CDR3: TGTGCCAGCAGCGTAGCGACATCCCAAGAGACCCAGTACTTC. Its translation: CASSVATSQETQYF.

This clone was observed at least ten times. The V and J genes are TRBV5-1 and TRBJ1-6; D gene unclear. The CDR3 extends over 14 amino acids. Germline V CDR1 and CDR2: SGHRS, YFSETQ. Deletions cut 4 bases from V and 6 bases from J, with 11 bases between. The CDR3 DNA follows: TGCGCCAGCAGCCCTGGGGAGGGTAATTCACCCCTCCACTTT. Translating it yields CASSPGEGNSPLHF.

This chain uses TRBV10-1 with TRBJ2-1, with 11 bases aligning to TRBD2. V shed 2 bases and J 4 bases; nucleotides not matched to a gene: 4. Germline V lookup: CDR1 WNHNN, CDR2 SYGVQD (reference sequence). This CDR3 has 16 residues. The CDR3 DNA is TGCGCCAGCAGTGAGGAAATAGCGGGAGGGTACAATGAGCAGTTCTTC. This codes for CASSEEIAGGYNEQFF.

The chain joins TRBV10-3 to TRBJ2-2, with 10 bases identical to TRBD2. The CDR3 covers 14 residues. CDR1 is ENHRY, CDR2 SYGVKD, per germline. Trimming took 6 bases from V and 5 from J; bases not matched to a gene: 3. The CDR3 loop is CAISIAGGTGELFF. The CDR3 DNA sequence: TGTGCCATCAGCATAGCGGGGGGAACCGGGGAGCTGTTTTTT.

Written as DNA, the CDR3 is TGTGCCAGCAGCTTGAGACAGGGGGGGACAGGAGGAACCTACGAGCAGTACTTC. Translated, it gives CASSLRQGGTGGTYEQYF. This chain uses TRBV5-5 with TRBJ2-7, with 9 positions matching TRBD1. Germline V gene data show CDR1 as SGHKS and CDR2 as YYEKEE (reference sequence). The CDR3 runs 18 residues. J gave up 2 bases and V 1 base, and 13 bases lay outside the gene matches.

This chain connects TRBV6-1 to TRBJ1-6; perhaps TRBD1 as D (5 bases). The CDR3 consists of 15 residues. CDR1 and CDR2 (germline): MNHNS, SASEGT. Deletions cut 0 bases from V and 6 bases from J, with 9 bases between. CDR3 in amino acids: CASSEARGINSPLHF. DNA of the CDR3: TGTGCCAGCAGTGAAGCGCGGGGGATTAATTCACCCCTCCACTTT.

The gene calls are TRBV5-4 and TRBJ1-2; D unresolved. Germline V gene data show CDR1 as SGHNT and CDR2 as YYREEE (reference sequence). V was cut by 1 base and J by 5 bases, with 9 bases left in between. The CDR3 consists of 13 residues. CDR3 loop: CASSLRQTYGYTF. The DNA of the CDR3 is TGTGCCAGCAGCTTGAGGCAGACTTATGGCTACACCTTC.

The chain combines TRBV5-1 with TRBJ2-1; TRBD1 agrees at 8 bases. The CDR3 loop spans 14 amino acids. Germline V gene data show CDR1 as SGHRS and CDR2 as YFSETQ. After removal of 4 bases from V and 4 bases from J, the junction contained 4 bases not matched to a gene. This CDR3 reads CASSGQGRYNEQFF. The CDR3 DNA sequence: TGCGCCAGCAGCGGACAGGGAAGATACAATGAGCAGTTCTTC.

The CDR3 DNA reads as TGTGCCAGCAGCCCCGGGACTAGCGGTGGGCAGTTCTTC. The encoded protein is CASSPGTSGGQFF. This chain joins TRBV11-3 and TRBJ2-1; 11 bases line up with TRBD2. Germline V CDR1 and CDR2: SGHNT, YENEEA. The J segment lost 12 bases and the V segment lost 5 bases, leaving 6 bases of the junction unmatched. The CDR3 covers 13 residues.

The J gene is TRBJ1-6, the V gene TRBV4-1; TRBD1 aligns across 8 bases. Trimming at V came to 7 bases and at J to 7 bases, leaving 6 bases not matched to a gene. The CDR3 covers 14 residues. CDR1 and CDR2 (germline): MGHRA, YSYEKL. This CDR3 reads CASTQGQENSPLHF. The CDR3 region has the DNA TGCGCCAGCACCCAGGGACAGGAAAATTCACCCCTCCACTTT.

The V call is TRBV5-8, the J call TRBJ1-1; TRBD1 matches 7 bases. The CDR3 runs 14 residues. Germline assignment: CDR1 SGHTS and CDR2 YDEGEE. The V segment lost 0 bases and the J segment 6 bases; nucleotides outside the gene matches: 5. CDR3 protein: CASSLAQGVAEAFF. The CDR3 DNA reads TGTGCCAGCAGCTTGGCCCAGGGGGTGGCTGAAGCTTTCTTT.

DNA of the CDR3: TGTGCCAGCAGTACCCTGACAGCAACTAATGAAAAACTGTTTTTT. Amino acid sequence: CASSTLTATNEKLFF. This chain uses TRBV11-2 with TRBJ1-4; TRBD1 is a possible D gene (5 bases). The CDR3 has 15 residues. Germline V lookup: CDR1 SGHAT, CDR2 FQNNGV. V was shortened by 6 bases and J by 0 bases, with 11 bases between the two germline ends. The whole variable domain, filled in from reference TRBV11-2 and TRBJ1-4, reads EAGVAQSPRYKIIEKRQSVAFWCNPISGHATLYWYQQILGQGPKLLIQFQNNGVVDDSQLPKDRFSAERLKGVDSTLKIQPAKLEDSAVYLCASSTLTATNEKLFFGSGTQLSVL.

Here the CDR3 DNA reads TGTGCCAGCAGCTCCACAGGGGCAGGGAGTCAGCCCCAGCATTTT. Its translation: CASSSTGAGSQPQHF. The chain employs TRBV7-9 and TRBJ1-5; 7 nucleotides line up with TRBD1. V was pared by 4 bases and J by 6 bases, with 9 bases of the junction left unmatched. The CDR3 totals 15 residues. The germline CDR1 and CDR2 sequences are SEHNR and FQNEAQ (reference sequence).

The CDR3 sequence: CASSGRQGETEAFF. The DNA for the CDR3 is TGCGCCAGCAGCGGTCGACAGGGTGAGACTGAAGCTTTCTTT. This chain uses TRBV5-1 with TRBJ1-1; 7 nucleotides match TRBD1. V was clipped by 4 bases and J by 5 bases; unmatched bases: 8. The CDR3 loop spans 14 amino acids. The germline V gene has CDR1 SGHRS and CDR2 YFSETQ.

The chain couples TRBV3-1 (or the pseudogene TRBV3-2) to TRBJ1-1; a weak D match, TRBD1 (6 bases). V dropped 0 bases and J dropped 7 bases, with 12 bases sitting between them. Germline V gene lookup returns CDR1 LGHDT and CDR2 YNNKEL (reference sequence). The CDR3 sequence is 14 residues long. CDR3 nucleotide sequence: TGTGCCAGCAGCCAAGATTTGGGGGCGGTTGAAGCTTTCTTT. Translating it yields CASSQDLGAVEAFF.

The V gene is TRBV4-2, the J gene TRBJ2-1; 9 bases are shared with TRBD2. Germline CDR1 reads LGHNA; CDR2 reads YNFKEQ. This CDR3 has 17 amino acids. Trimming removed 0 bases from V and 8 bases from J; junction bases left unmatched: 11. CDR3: CASSQESRRLAGYEQFF. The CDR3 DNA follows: TGTGCCAGCAGCCAAGAAAGCCGGCGGCTAGCGGGGTATGAGCAGTTCTTC.

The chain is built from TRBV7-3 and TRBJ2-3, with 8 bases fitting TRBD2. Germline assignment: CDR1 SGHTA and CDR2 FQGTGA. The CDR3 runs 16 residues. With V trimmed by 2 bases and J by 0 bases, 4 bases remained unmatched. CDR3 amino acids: CASSLSSGGSTDTQYF. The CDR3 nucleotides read TGTGCCAGCAGCTTATCCTCGGGGGGGAGCACAGATACGCAGTATTTT.

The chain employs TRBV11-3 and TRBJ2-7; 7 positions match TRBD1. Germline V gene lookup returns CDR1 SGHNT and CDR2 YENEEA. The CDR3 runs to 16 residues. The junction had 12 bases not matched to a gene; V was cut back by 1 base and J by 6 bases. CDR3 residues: CASSLGILAEGAEQYF. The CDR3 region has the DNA TGTGCCAGCAGCTTAGGGATATTGGCCGAGGGGGCCGAGCAGTACTTC.

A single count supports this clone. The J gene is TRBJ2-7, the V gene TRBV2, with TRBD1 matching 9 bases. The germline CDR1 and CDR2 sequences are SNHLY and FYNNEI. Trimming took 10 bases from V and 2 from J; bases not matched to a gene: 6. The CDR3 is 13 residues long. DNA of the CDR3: TGTGCCACCGGGACAGGGCAGACCTACGAGCAGTACTTC. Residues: CATGTGQTYEQYF.

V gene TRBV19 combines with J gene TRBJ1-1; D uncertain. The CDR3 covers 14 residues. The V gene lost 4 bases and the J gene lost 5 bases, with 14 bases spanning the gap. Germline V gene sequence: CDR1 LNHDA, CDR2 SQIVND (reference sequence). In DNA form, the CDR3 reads TGTGCCAGTAGTAATGGAGTAAGAAAAACTGAAGCTTTCTTT. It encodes CASSNGVRKTEAFF. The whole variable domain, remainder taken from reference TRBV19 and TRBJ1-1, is DGGITQSPKYLFRKEGQNVTLSCEQNLNHDAMYWYRQDPGQGLRLIYYSQIVNDFQKGDIAEGYSVSREKKESFPLTVTSAQKNPTAFYLCASSNGVRKTEAFFGQGTRLTVV.

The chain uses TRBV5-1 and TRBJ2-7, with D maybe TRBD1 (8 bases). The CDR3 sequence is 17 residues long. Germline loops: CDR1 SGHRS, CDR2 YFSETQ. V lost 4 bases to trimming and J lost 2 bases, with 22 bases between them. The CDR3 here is CASSVAPLQGGTYEQYF. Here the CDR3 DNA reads TGCGCCAGCAGCGTGGCTCCCTTACAGGGGGGGACCTACGAGCAGTACTTC. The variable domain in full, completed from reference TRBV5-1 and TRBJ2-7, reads KAGVTQTPRYLIKTRGQQVTLSCSPISGHRSVSWYQQTPGQGLQFLFEYFSETQRNKGNFPGRFSGRQFSNSRSEMNVSTLELGDSALYLCASSVAPLQGGTYEQYFGPGTRLTVT.

The CDR3 DNA sequence: TGTGCCAGCTCACCACCGGCCCGATCGAACACCGGGGAGCTGTTTTTT. The encoded protein is CASSPPARSNTGELFF. This rearrangement joins TRBV18 to TRBJ2-2; D remains unclear. CDR3 size: 16 residues. Between the trimmed V and J ends, which lost 0 bases and 0 bases, there was a span of 8 bases. Per the germline V gene, CDR1 is KGHSH and CDR2 is LQKENI.